This T cell receptor beta chain is drawn from a study of T cell responses to AZD1222 COVID-19 vaccine. The method was immunoSEQ multiplex PCR; TCRdb's version includes in-frame clones alone and lacks a portion of them. The sample holds 90,000 to 130,000 clones; roughly nine tenths are singletons and the top ten take about 3.3%. Overall study results and limits: Per reports, nearly half of all spike-specific TCRs target regions that are unmutated in variants. CD4 TCRs associated with vaccination spanned spike, dominating at 160-218 and 743-854. Only after the peak T cell response were repertoires sampled. Spike-specific TCR repertoires showed rising breadth and depth after two AZD1222 doses.

This clone was counted between two and nine times. The antigen is not known. This CDR3 is 12 amino acids long. The trim removed 6 bases at V and 5 bases at J, leaving 5 bases unmatched. Germline CDR1 reads SQVTM; CDR2 reads ANQGSEA. The rearrangement uses TRBV29-1 and TRBJ2-7, with 9 bases matching TRBD2. The sequence came from an adult in good health. The sequenced sample was peripheral blood, obtained on day 0 of MenACWY control vaccination. CDR3 bases: TGCAGCGTGTTCGCGGGGGGGGACGAGCAGTACTTC. It is translated as CSVFAGGDEQYF.